This T cell receptor (beta chain) was documented in a study of blood T cell repertoires in COVID-19. V was clipped by 6 bases and J by 4 bases; unmatched bases: 5. The CDR3 loop spans 15 amino acids. From germline, CDR1 is ENHRY and CDR2 SYGVKD. Assay used: immunoSEQ multiplex PCR; TCRdb lists only in-frame clones, some missing. This table holds around 260,000 clones, 80% to 95% found once. Source material: peripheral blood. The chain joins TRBV10-3 to TRBJ2-2, with TRBD2 identical over 10 bases. The sequence came from a person aged 18-29 years with COVID-19, enrolled during active disease. DNA for the CDR3: TGTGCCATCAGCCGAGGGACTAGCGCCACCGGGGAGCTGTTTTTT. It codes for CAISRGTSATGELFF.